Listed below are T cell receptor beta chains from one sample, sequenced in a study of Ad26.COV2.S vaccination and SARS-CoV-2 variants. Repertoires were generated with immunoSEQ multiplex PCR, while TCRdb's copy carries only in-frame clones and drops some. The sample includes under 550,000 clones, roughly 90% of them seen just once. This material consisted of peripheral blood, taken in a trial of Ad26.COV2.S vaccine versus placebo. The receptors come from a person between 18 and 65 years old who received the Ad26.COV2.S COVID-19 vaccine or a placebo. CDR3s include the opening cysteine and the closing phenylalanine or tryptophan. Each record gives: D gene, J gene, V gene, CDR3 DNA, CDR3 protein. D genes are given only for firm matches.

d_call: NA
j_call: TRBJ2-1
v_call: TRBV18
cdr3_nt: TGTGCCAGCTCACCAGATATTGGGAGCTCCTACAATGAGCAGTTCTTC
cdr3_aa: CASSPDIGSSYNEQFF

d_call: NA
j_call: TRBJ2-3
v_call: TRBV9
cdr3_nt: TGTGCCAGCAGCCTCGAAGGGGGGGTAAGCACAGATACGCAGTATTTT
cdr3_aa: CASSLEGGVSTDTQYF

d_call: NA
j_call: TRBJ2-3
v_call: TRBV28
cdr3_nt: TGTGCCAGTATAAGGGGGGACACAGATACGCAGTATTTT
cdr3_aa: CASIRGDTDTQYF

d_call: NA
j_call: TRBJ2-1
v_call: TRBV4-2
cdr3_nt: TGTGCCAGCAGTACAGGGAGGAGAAGGGATGAGCAGTTCTTC
cdr3_aa: CASSTGRRRDEQFF

d_call: TRBD2
j_call: TRBJ2-2
v_call: TRBV6-1
cdr3_nt: TGTGCCAGCAGTGACCCACTAGCGGGGGGCCCGGCCGGGGAGCTGTTTTTT
cdr3_aa: CASSDPLAGGPAGELFF

d_call: NA
j_call: TRBJ2-1
v_call: TRBV30
cdr3_nt: TGTGCCTGGAGTCCACTAAGAGAAGGGTATAATCGCTACAATGAGCAGTTCTTC
cdr3_aa: CAWSPLREGYNRYNEQFF

d_call: NA
j_call: TRBJ1-6
v_call: TRBV7-2
cdr3_nt: TGTGCCAGCAGCGCGGGACACCAAACAGGTCCCCTCCACTTT
cdr3_aa: CASSAGHQTGPLHF

d_call: NA
j_call: TRBJ2-2
v_call: TRBV30
cdr3_nt: TGTGCCTGGAGTTCCCGACTCTTACCCGGGGAGCTGTTTTTT
cdr3_aa: CAWSSRLLPGELFF

d_call: NA
j_call: TRBJ2-3
v_call: TRBV2
cdr3_nt: TGTGCCAGCAGTGAAGGCGGGCCTAGCACAGATACGCAGTATTTT
cdr3_aa: CASSEGGPSTDTQYF

d_call: NA
j_call: TRBJ2-5
v_call: TRBV30
cdr3_nt: TGTGCCTGGAGTGGGGAAGTGGTAGAGACCCAGTACTTC
cdr3_aa: CAWSGEVVETQYF

d_call: TRBD2
j_call: TRBJ2-7
v_call: TRBV20-1
cdr3_nt: TGCAGTGCTATTGACCGTCGGGGGGACTACGAGCAGTACTTC
cdr3_aa: CSAIDRRGDYEQYF